Below, 25 T cell receptor beta chains from the same sample are listed, as sequenced in a study of cytomegalovirus exposure and HLA in healthy donors. PCR employed 60 Vbeta and 13 Jbeta primers. Using immunoSEQ multiplex PCR, the repertoire was profiled, and TCRdb retains in-frame clones only, with some absent. The sample yields 90,000 to 150,000 clones, roughly 82% seen once. The sequenced sample consisted of PBMCs. Receptors were obtained from a human donor in good health.

The rearrangement joins TRBV5-6 to TRBJ1-1; 12 bases fit TRBD1. Germline loops: CDR1 SGHDT, CDR2 YYEEEE. This CDR3 spans 13 amino acids. After removal of 7 bases from V and 9 bases from J, the junction contained 7 bases not matched to a gene. In nucleotides, the CDR3 is TGTGCCAGCGCCGGGACAGGGGGCCGTAAAGCTTTCTTT. It specifies CASAGTGGRKAFF.

J is TRBJ2-2 and V is TRBV9; 7 nucleotides line up with TRBD1. CDR3 length: 15 amino acids. CDR1 SGDLS and CDR2 YYNGEE come from the germline V gene. Trimming took 4 bases from V and 1 from J; bases not matched to a gene: 4. CDR3 residues: CASSLGQMNTGELFF. The CDR3 DNA follows: TGTGCCAGCAGCCTGGGACAGATGAACACCGGGGAGCTGTTTTTT.

In its sample, this clone was seen a few times. Sequence at one end of the junction differs from germline and may be a read error. The chain combines TRBV29-1 with TRBJ2-7; tentative D call: TRBD2 (5 bases). Looked up from germline, CDR1 is SQVTM and CDR2 is ANQGSEA. The CDR3 spans 13 residues. CDR3 nucleotides: TGCAGCGTTAAAGACTACAGCTCCTACGAGCAGTACTTC. Its protein product is CSVKDYSSYEQYF.

The chain uses TRBV5-5 and TRBJ2-5; D unresolved. Germline V gene lookup returns CDR1 SGHKS and CDR2 YYEKEE (reference sequence). Trimming took off 1 base at V and 0 bases at J, with 10 bases between the two ends. This CDR3 is built from 15 residues. The DNA for the CDR3 is TGTGCCAGCAGCTTGCGGTTATCGAACCAAGAGACCCAGTACTTC. As protein: CASSLRLSNQETQYF. Full variable domain (missing parts from reference TRBV5-5 and TRBJ2-5): DAGVTQSPTHLIKTRGQQVTLRCSPISGHKSVSWYQQVLGQGPQFIFQYYEKEERGRGNFPDRFSARQFPNYSSELNVNALLLGDSALYLCASSLRLSNQETQYFGPGTRLLVL.

The chain recombines TRBV4-1 with TRBJ1-4; no clear D. From germline, CDR1 is MGHRA and CDR2 YSYEKL. The V end was cut by 6 bases, the J end by 2 bases, with 13 bases between. The CDR3 consists of 15 residues. The CDR3 bases are TGCGCCAGCAGGAGTCCAGGTCCGACTAATGAAAAACTGTTTTTT. Amino acids: CASRSPGPTNEKLFF.

The J gene is TRBJ1-1, the V gene TRBV28, with D uncertain. V was shortened by 4 bases and J by 0 bases, with 6 bases between the two germline ends. The CDR3 covers 13 residues. CDR1 and CDR2 from the germline V gene are MDHEN and SYDVKM. CDR3 nucleotides: TGTGCCAGCAGTTCCCCTATGAACACTGAAGCTTTCTTT. Translated, it gives CASSSPMNTEAFF.

This chain uses TRBV11-3 with TRBJ2-4, with a tentative D call TRBD1 (8 bases). Germline V gene sequence: CDR1 SGHNT, CDR2 YENEEA. The CDR3 sequence is 17 residues long. V gave up 3 bases and J gave up 3 bases, with 18 bases separating them. CDR3 loop: CASSLGDRGGFKNIQYF. As DNA, the CDR3 is TGTGCCAGCAGCTTGGGAGACAGGGGAGGGTTCAAAAACATTCAGTACTTC.

In its sample, this clone was seen once. J is TRBJ1-5 and V is TRBV5-1; 8 nucleotides line up with TRBD1. Germline values: CDR1 SGHRS, CDR2 YFSETQ. Trimming cost V 0 bases and J 1 base; bases outside gene matches: 6. The CDR3 contains 17 residues. CDR3 bases: TGCGCCAGCAGCTTGGTTCCCACAGGGGGAAGCAATCAGCCCCAGCATTTT. Translation: CASSLVPTGGSNQPQHF. Filled out from reference TRBV5-1 and TRBJ1-5, the complete variable domain reads KAGVTQTPRYLIKTRGQQVTLSCSPISGHRSVSWYQQTPGQGLQFLFEYFSETQRNKGNFPGRFSGRQFSNSRSEMNVSTLELGDSALYLCASSLVPTGGSNQPQHFGDGTRLSIL.

The V call is TRBV11-3, the J call TRBJ1-2; D is ambiguous. The germline V gene encodes CDR1 SGHNT and CDR2 YENEEA. Between the trimmed V and J ends, which lost 1 base and 8 bases, there was a span of 11 bases. The CDR3 consists of 13 residues. CDR3 sequence: CASSLVRARGYTF. CDR3 DNA: TGTGCCAGCAGCTTAGTCCGAGCGAGAGGCTACACCTTC.

The chain couples TRBV2 to TRBJ1-1, with D possibly TRBD1 on 6 matching bases. This CDR3 contains 13 residues. V lost 7 bases and J 0 bases, leaving 9 bases between the germline ends. Germline lookup yields CDR1 SNHLY and CDR2 FYNNEI. The CDR3 loop reads CASNTGLNTEAFF. DNA for the CDR3: TGTGCCAGCAATACAGGGTTGAACACTGAAGCTTTCTTT.

CDR3 in DNA: TGCGCCAGCAGCCCCAGGACTGGAGGGAACAATGAGCAGTTCTTC. This sequence encodes CASSPRTGGNNEQFF. The chain couples TRBV5-1 to TRBJ2-1, with TRBD2 as a possible D gene (6 bases). Deletions cut 4 bases from V and 5 bases from J, with 16 bases between. Looked up from germline, CDR1 is SGHRS and CDR2 is YFSETQ. The CDR3 covers 15 residues.

The chain combines TRBV2 with TRBJ2-3, with 8 nucleotides matching TRBD2. Germline trimming cut 5 bases from V and 0 bases from J; bases unmatched to any gene: 10. The germline V gene has CDR1 SNHLY and CDR2 FYNNEI. This CDR3 comprises 17 residues. CDR3 in amino acids: CASSNTGTRGSTDTQYF. CDR3 nucleotide sequence: TGTGCCAGCAGTAATACCGGGACTAGGGGCAGCACAGATACGCAGTATTTT.

The V gene is TRBV7-9, the J gene TRBJ1-1; D is uncertain. CDR1 is SEHNR and CDR2 is FQNEAQ in the germline V gene (reference sequence). With 4 bases removed from V and 4 bases from J, the gap between germline ends came to 10 bases. The CDR3 length is 13 residues. Here the CDR3 DNA reads TGTGCCAGCAGCTCTTCCCGGGGCACTGAAGCTTTCTTT. This codes for CASSSSRGTEAFF. Complete variable domain (other parts from reference TRBV7-9 and TRBJ1-1): DTGVSQNPRHKITKRGQNVTFRCDPISEHNRLYWYRQTLGQGPEFLTYFQNEAQLEKSRLLSDRFSAERPKGSFSTLEIQRTEQGDSAMYLCASSSSRGTEAFFGQGTRLTVV.

The chain joins TRBV14 to TRBJ1-3; D is unresolved. Germline assignment: CDR1 SGHDN and CDR2 FVKESK. Trimming pared 0 bases from V and 5 bases from J, leaving 17 bases between. CDR3 size: 17 residues. The CDR3 sequence is CASSQDADRGVRNTIYF. The CDR3 nucleotides read TGTGCCAGCAGCCAAGATGCTGATAGAGGCGTCCGAAACACCATATATTTT.

This chain links TRBV10-3 with TRBJ2-1; the D is unclear. CDR3 size: 19 residues. Trimming left V 2 bases short and J 6 bases short, with 26 bases between. The V gene's germline CDR1 is ENHRY and CDR2 SYGVKD. Here the CDR3 reads CAISEVMGSRWLTGNEQFF. The CDR3 bases are TGTGCCATCAGTGAGGTCATGGGTTCTCGCTGGCTTACGGGCAATGAGCAGTTCTTC.

The rearrangement joins TRBV19 to TRBJ1-5; D is uncertain. This CDR3 spans 15 amino acids. The V end lost 10 bases, the J end lost 4 bases, and 20 bases lay between the germline ends. Germline-derived CDR1 and CDR2 are LNHDA and SQIVND (reference sequence). For the CDR3, the DNA is TGTGCCACCCAGGCCATGGTTCGACCGAATCAGCCCCAGCATTTT. Translating it yields CATQAMVRPNQPQHF.

The chain uses TRBV7-2 and TRBJ2-7, with 7 bases fitting TRBD2. The CDR3 runs 15 residues. Germline V gene data show CDR1 as SGHTA and CDR2 as FQGNSA. Trimming removed 5 bases from V and 3 bases from J; junction bases left unmatched: 10. CDR3 DNA: TGTGCCAGCAGCCCCCTGGCGGGAGAGAACTACGAGCAGTACTTC. Translating it yields CASSPLAGENYEQYF.

The chain employs TRBV9 and TRBJ2-2; D unclear. The length of the CDR3 is 14 residues. Germline V gives CDR1 SGDLS, CDR2 YYNGEE. Trimming cost V 5 bases and J 6 bases, with 14 bases left between them. CDR3 sequence reads: CASRVSGVAGELFF. CDR3 DNA: TGTGCCAGCAGAGTGTCCGGTGTTGCCGGGGAGCTGTTTTTT.

This rearrangement joins TRBV12-5 to TRBJ2-3, with TRBD2 matching 7 bases. The CDR3 has 16 amino acids. The germline V gene encodes CDR1 LGHNT and CDR2 FRNRAP. The V gene end was trimmed by 0 bases and the J gene end by 5 bases; junction bases not matched to a gene: 8. CDR3 DNA sequence: TGTGCTAGTGGTTTGGTACAGGCTAGCGGTGGAGATACGCAGTATTTT. It specifies CASGLVQASGGDTQYF.

V gene TRBV28 combines with J gene TRBJ2-1, with 15 bases aligning to TRBD2. V was clipped by 6 bases and J by 0 bases; unmatched bases: 3. The CDR3 is made up of 17 amino acids. Germline V gene sequence: CDR1 MDHEN, CDR2 SYDVKM. The chain's CDR3 is CASRGLAGGSSYNEQFF. The CDR3 DNA reads TGTGCCAGCAGAGGACTAGCGGGAGGGAGCTCCTACAATGAGCAGTTCTTC.

V and J are TRBV5-4 and TRBJ2-5; the D gene is possibly TRBD2 (6 bases). This CDR3 is built from 14 residues. Germline V gives CDR1 SGHNT, CDR2 YYREEE (reference sequence). With 0 bases removed from V and 3 bases from J, the gap between germline ends came to 9 bases. CDR3 residues: CASSLVAEEETQYF. The CDR3 coding sequence is TGTGCCAGCAGCTTGGTAGCGGAAGAAGAGACCCAGTACTTC.

The rearrangement uses TRBV27 and TRBJ2-7; TRBD1 is a possible D gene (6 bases). The CDR3 consists of 17 residues. CDR1 and CDR2 (germline): MNHEY, SMNVEV (reference sequence). Trimming cost V 5 bases and J 3 bases, with 23 bases left between them. The CDR3 spells CASSAEAYRVTVYEQYF. The DNA for the CDR3 is TGTGCCAGCAGTGCAGAAGCTTACAGGGTTACCGTCTACGAGCAGTACTTC.

This rearrangement joins TRBV30 to TRBJ1-1; 8 nucleotides align to TRBD1. Germline V gene lookup returns CDR1 GTSNPN and CDR2 SVGIG (reference sequence). V was clipped by 1 base and J by 8 bases; unmatched bases: 6. This CDR3 is 13 amino acids long. The CDR3 region is CAWSATGATEAFF. CDR3 DNA sequence: TGTGCCTGGAGTGCGACAGGGGCAACGGAAGCTTTCTTT.

The chain recombines TRBV7-9 with TRBJ2-1; weak D call: TRBD1 (6 bases). V was trimmed by 2 bases and J by 8 bases, leaving 22 bases between them. CDR3 length equals 17 residues. Germline-derived CDR1 and CDR2 are SEHNR and FQNEAQ (reference sequence). The CDR3 protein is CASSLSSGTLKGDEQFF. The CDR3 DNA is TGTGCCAGCAGCTTATCCTCCGGGACACTAAAAGGAGATGAGCAGTTCTTC. The full variable domain, completed using reference TRBV7-9 and TRBJ2-1, is DTGVSQNPRHKITKRGQNVTFRCDPISEHNRLYWYRQTLGQGPEFLTYFQNEAQLEKSRLLSDRFSAERPKGSFSTLEIQRTEQGDSAMYLCASSLSSGTLKGDEQFFGPGTRLTVL.

The rearrangement uses TRBV6-5 and TRBJ2-3; D unclear. The CDR3 runs 16 residues. CDR1 and CDR2 from the germline V gene are MNHEY and SVGAGI. V was pared by 2 bases and J by 0 bases, with 12 bases between. The CDR3 loop reads CASSYRAPSSTDTQYF. In DNA, the CDR3 is TGTGCCAGCAGTTACAGAGCGCCGAGTAGCACAGATACGCAGTATTTT.